Following are 25 T cell receptor beta chains from one sample sequenced in a study of blood T cell repertoires in COVID-19. The method was immunoSEQ multiplex PCR; TCRdb's version includes in-frame clones alone and lacks a portion of them. The data hold a few hundred thousand clones, with 70% to 85% observed a single time. Sequenced input: PBMCs or T cells enriched from blood (not recorded which). The receptors shown here come from a woman in her forties with acute COVID-19.

V usage is TRBV5-1 and J usage is TRBJ1-1; D is possibly TRBD1 (5 bases). This CDR3 is 15 amino acids long. The V gene lost 6 bases and the J gene lost 4 bases, with 19 bases spanning the gap. Per the germline V gene, CDR1 is SGHRS and CDR2 is YFSETQ. The CDR3 protein is CASNTGTMGGTEAFF. CDR3 sequence (DNA): TGCGCCAGCAATACAGGTACGATGGGAGGCACTGAAGCTTTCTTT.

The V and J genes are TRBV6-5 and TRBJ1-5; D not certain. CDR1 is MNHEY, CDR2 SVGAGI, per germline. The CDR3 covers 13 residues. V shed 3 bases and J shed 5 bases, with 8 bases lying between them. CDR3 in DNA: TGTGCCAGCAGTTATTCCCAGGATCAGCCCCAGCATTTT. As protein: CASSYSQDQPQHF.

The V and J genes are TRBV2 and TRBJ2-3, with 11 nucleotides matching TRBD2. This CDR3 is 17 amino acids long. Losses at the gene ends were 6 bases for V and 2 bases for J; bases not matched to a gene: 10. Germline V CDR1 and CDR2: SNHLY, FYNNEI. For the CDR3, the DNA is TGTGCCAGCAGGTTTGGCCTGACTAGCGGGAACACAGATACGCAGTATTTT. This gives the protein CASRFGLTSGNTDTQYF.

This chain uses TRBV29-1 with TRBJ1-2; TRBD1 aligns across 7 bases. The V segment lost 8 bases and the J segment 2 bases; nucleotides outside the gene matches: 5. This CDR3 is built from 12 residues. Germline CDR1 and CDR2: SQVTM and ANQGSEA. In nucleotides, the CDR3 is TGCAGCACGGACAGGATGAACTATGGCTACACCTTC. Its protein product is CSTDRMNYGYTF. Using reference TRBV29-1 and TRBJ1-2 for the parts outside the CDR3, the full variable domain is SAVISQKPSRDICQRGTSLTIQCQVDSQVTMMFWYRQQPGQSLTLIATANQGSEATYESGFVIDKFPISRPNLTFSTLTVSNMSPEDSSIYLCSTDRMNYGYTFGSGTRLTVV.

The CDR3 coding sequence is TGCGCCAGCAGCCAAGATGGGCAGACAGCGGGTAATTCACCCCTCCACTTT. It is translated as CASSQDGQTAGNSPLHF. V and J are TRBV4-3 and TRBJ1-6, with D maybe TRBD1 (5 bases). With 0 bases removed from V and 6 bases from J, the gap between germline ends came to 15 bases. This CDR3 is 17 amino acids long. The germline gives CDR1 LGHNA, CDR2 YSLEER.

This sequence joins TRBV19 and TRBJ1-5, with D perhaps matching TRBD1 (5 bases). V dropped 5 bases and J dropped 7 bases, with 18 bases sitting between them. Germline CDR1 reads LNHDA; CDR2 reads SQIVND (reference sequence). The CDR3 has 15 amino acids. The CDR3 nucleotides are TGTGCCAGTAGTGGGTCTGACAGAAGAAGGCAGCCCCAGCATTTT. Protein product: CASSGSDRRRQPQHF.

The chain recombines TRBV5-6 with TRBJ2-1; no reliable D call. This CDR3 contains 13 residues. Germline V gene lookup returns CDR1 SGHDT and CDR2 YYEEEE. V lost 0 bases and J lost 5, with 6 bases in between. The CDR3 loop reads CASSLVQDNEQFF. The CDR3, as DNA: TGTGCCAGCAGCTTGGTGCAGGACAATGAGCAGTTCTTC.

The chain has TRBV7-9 and TRBJ2-3, with 11 bases identical to TRBD2. Germline V gene lookup returns CDR1 SEHNR and CDR2 FQNEAQ (reference sequence). CDR3 length: 19 amino acids. With V trimmed by 4 bases and J by 0 bases, 12 bases remained unmatched. CDR3: CASSSPSGGSKISTDTQYF. DNA for the CDR3: TGTGCCAGCAGCTCTCCTAGCGGGGGGTCCAAAATCAGCACAGATACGCAGTATTTT.

This sequence joins TRBV3-1 (or the pseudogene TRBV3-2) and TRBJ2-1, with D tentatively TRBD1 (6 bases). Trimming removed 2 bases from V and 2 bases from J, with 10 bases in between. The CDR3 extends over 15 amino acids. Germline CDR1 LGHDT, CDR2 YNNKEL (reference sequence). CDR3 region: CASSQRGSPYNEQFF. The DNA for the CDR3 is TGTGCCAGCAGCCAAAGGGGGAGCCCCTACAATGAGCAGTTCTTC.

The V call is TRBV6-2 or TRBV6-3, the J call TRBJ2-3; 8 positions match TRBD2. The length of the CDR3 is 21 residues. Germline loops: CDR1 MNHEY, CDR2 SVGEGT. With 2 bases clipped from V and 0 bases from J, the junction kept 19 bases outside the gene matches. CDR3 protein: CASSYGSAGGLLRPSTDTQYF. The DNA of the CDR3 is TGTGCCAGCAGTTACGGGTCTGCGGGAGGTCTCCTTCGCCCTAGCACAGATACGCAGTATTTT.

V usage is TRBV4-2 and J usage is TRBJ1-3; TRBD1 matches 9 bases. The germline V gene has CDR1 LGHNA and CDR2 YNFKEQ. The CDR3 spans 16 residues. Losses at the gene ends were 0 bases for V and 2 bases for J; bases not matched to a gene: 2. This chain's CDR3 is CASSQDGTGTGNTIYF. CDR3 DNA sequence: TGTGCCAGCAGCCAAGACGGGACAGGGACTGGAAACACCATATATTTT.

The CDR3, as DNA: TGTGCCAGCCAACCTAGCGGGGGGGCCAATGAGCAGTTCTTC. Its protein is CASQPSGGANEQFF. V gene TRBV3-1 (or the pseudogene TRBV3-2) combines with J gene TRBJ2-1, with 12 bases matching TRBD2. The junction had 5 bases not matched to a gene; V was cut back by 8 bases and J by 6 bases. Looked up from germline, CDR1 is LGHDT and CDR2 is YNNKEL (reference sequence). The CDR3 runs to 14 residues.

The chain combines TRBV5-1 with TRBJ1-1; tentatively, D is TRBD1 (6 bases). CDR1 SGHRS and CDR2 YFSETQ come from the germline V gene. V was trimmed by 0 bases and J by 1 base, leaving 10 bases between them. This CDR3 contains 15 residues. In DNA, the CDR3 is TGCGCCAGCAGCTTGGAGGGACATAGGAACACTGAAGCTTTCTTT. Its protein product is CASSLEGHRNTEAFF.

This clone was found once. This chain connects TRBV30 to TRBJ1-6; D may be TRBD1 (5 bases). V was shortened by 4 bases and J by 9 bases, with 13 bases between the two germline ends. In germline, CDR1 is GTSNPN, CDR2 SVGIG (reference sequence). The CDR3 runs 13 residues. CDR3 in DNA: TGTGCCTGGACCGTAGGAGGGGCTTCACCCCTCCACTTT. This sequence encodes CAWTVGGASPLHF.

This clone appeared a single time. The chain uses TRBV19 and TRBJ1-2, with TRBD1 matching 7 bases. CDR1 LNHDA and CDR2 SQIVND come from the germline V gene (reference sequence). V lost 4 bases to trimming and J lost 4 bases; unmatched junction nucleotides: 3. CDR3 length: 13 amino acids. CDR3 region: CASSRGTAYGYTF. CDR3 coding DNA: TGTGCCAGTAGTAGGGGGACAGCCTATGGCTACACCTTC. The full variable domain, its missing parts supplied by reference TRBV19 and TRBJ1-2, is DGGITQSPKYLFRKEGQNVTLSCEQNLNHDAMYWYRQDPGQGLRLIYYSQIVNDFQKGDIAEGYSVSREKKESFPLTVTSAQKNPTAFYLCASSRGTAYGYTFGSGTRLTVV.

V usage is TRBV18 and J usage is TRBJ2-1; D remains unclear. Trimming took off 1 base at V and 9 bases at J, with 7 bases between the two ends. This CDR3 has 12 residues. CDR1 KGHSH and CDR2 LQKENI come from the germline V gene. The CDR3 DNA reads TGTGCCAGCTCACCACGCGAAAGTGAGCAGTTCTTC. It specifies CASSPRESEQFF.

This chain connects TRBV7-9 to TRBJ1-4, with TRBD1 matching 7 bases. Germline assignment: CDR1 SEHNR and CDR2 FQNEAQ (reference sequence). The CDR3 loop spans 17 amino acids. V shed 5 bases and J 6 bases; nucleotides not matched to a gene: 15. CDR3: CASSPFRAGTEHEKLFF. CDR3 nucleotide sequence: TGTGCCAGCAGCCCATTTCGCGCCGGGACAGAGCATGAAAAACTGTTTTTT.

The chain carries TRBV7-2 and TRBJ1-2; possible D gene TRBD1, 5 bases. Looked up from germline, CDR1 is SGHTA and CDR2 is FQGNSA. V was trimmed by 5 bases and J by 1 base, leaving 26 bases between them. This CDR3 region has 19 residues. The CDR3 spells CASSPRGPRVGVRNYGYTF. The DNA for the CDR3 is TGTGCCAGCAGCCCAAGGGGTCCTCGGGTTGGGGTCCGTAACTATGGCTACACCTTC.

The CDR3 DNA sequence: TGTGCCAGCAGCTTAAGCGGGGAGAGAACAGATACGCAGTATTTT. This sequence encodes CASSLSGERTDTQYF. The V call is TRBV7-3, the J call TRBJ2-3, with D possibly matching TRBD2 (6 bases). Trimming removed 1 base from V and 3 bases from J, with 11 bases in between. Germline CDR1 reads SGHTA; CDR2 reads FQGTGA. The CDR3 runs to 15 residues.

Concerning this clone: An end of the junction differs from the germline gene, which may be a read error. The chain is built from TRBV5-6 and TRBJ1-3, with 8 bases aligning to TRBD1. This CDR3 is built from 16 residues. Germline lookup yields CDR1 SGHDT and CDR2 YYEEEE. CDR3 sequence reads: CASTLSGQGPRGAIYF. The CDR3 nucleotides read TGTGCCAGCACCTTGAGTGGACAGGGCCCACGAGGGGCCATATATTTT.

The genes are TRBV30 and TRBJ2-1; 9 bases are shared with TRBD2. V was clipped by 1 base and J by 5 bases; unmatched bases: 9. The CDR3 totals 16 residues. Germline V gene sequence: CDR1 GTSNPN, CDR2 SVGIG (reference sequence). CDR3 sequence reads: CAWSDPTSGRHNEQFF. The DNA of the CDR3 is TGTGCCTGGAGTGACCCGACTAGCGGACGTCACAATGAGCAGTTCTTC.

This sequence joins TRBV7-2 and TRBJ1-1; 7 nucleotides line up with TRBD1. Trimming at V came to 5 bases and at J to 1 base, leaving 4 bases not matched to a gene. In germline, CDR1 is SGHTA, CDR2 FQGNSA. The CDR3 is 14 amino acids. CDR3 in DNA: TGTGCCAGCAGCCCCGGGACAGCGAACACTGAAGCTTTCTTT. Translating it yields CASSPGTANTEAFF.

The V and J genes are TRBV2 and TRBJ1-1; the D is unclear. CDR3 size: 14 residues. CDR1 and CDR2 from the germline V gene are SNHLY and FYNNEI. V was pared by 0 bases and J by 1 base, with 6 bases between. CDR3 DNA: TGTGCCAGCAGTGAAGCTCCGAGGAACACTGAAGCTTTCTTT. Residues: CASSEAPRNTEAFF.

The rearrangement links TRBV7-2 to TRBJ1-3; D remains ambiguous. Deletions cut 0 bases from V and 4 bases from J, with 4 bases between. The V gene's germline CDR1 is SGHTA and CDR2 FQGNSA. The CDR3 loop spans 13 amino acids. In DNA, the CDR3 is TGTGCCAGCAGCTTAGCTCTAGGAAACACCATATATTTT. This translates into CASSLALGNTIYF.

The chain is built from TRBV11-2 and TRBJ1-5; 7 bases match TRBD1. The germline CDR1 and CDR2 sequences are SGHAT and FQNNGV. The V and J ends lost 0 bases and 7 bases, in that order; junction bases with no gene match: 0. The length of the CDR3 is 13 residues. The CDR3 DNA reads TGTGCCAGCAGCTTAGAGACAGGGCAGCCCCAGCATTTT. It is translated as CASSLETGQPQHF.